The 23 T cell receptor beta chains below come from one sample, sequenced in a study of identical twins listed by TCRdb under 2016. Libraries were built with 5' RACE. The instrument was an Illumina HiSeq 2000. The public reads were reprocessed in TCRdb via fastp at Q25 and MiXCR, keeping in-frame beta chains. Records with the same CDR3 protein are collapsed into one entry carrying the most frequent genes and DNA. This sample is represented by hundreds of thousands of distinct CDR3 sequences; about 18% of them were singletons. Jointly, the top ten make up 10% to 15% of the sample. The data were also submitted as part of a second study, on T cells expressing NK-cell markers.

The sequenced sample was PBMCs. The source is a woman aged 18-29 years in good health.

This clonotype was detected only a few times. The rearrangement joins TRBV5-1 to TRBJ2-3; no clear D. CDR1 SGHRS and CDR2 YFSETQ come from the germline V gene. The V end was cut by 4 bases, the J end by 0 bases, with 12 bases between. This CDR3 has 15 residues. The CDR3 DNA follows: TGCGCCAGCAGCCCCTATGAGTCTAGCACAGATACGCAGTATTTT. It translates to CASSPYESSTDTQYF. Combining the CDR3 with reference TRBV5-1 and TRBJ2-3 gives the whole variable domain KAGVTQTPRYLIKTRGQQVTLSCSPISGHRSVSWYQQTPGQGLQFLFEYFSETQRNKGNFPGRFSGRQFSNSRSEMNVSTLELGDSALYLCASSPYESSTDTQYFGPGTRLTVL.

Worth noting for this clonotype: The conserved phenylalanine or tryptophan normally closing the CDR3 is absent here, so this likely arose from a read error. No DNA is shown, since the ends of the CDR3 on it are uncertain; the CDR3 is the one TCRdb lists. The chain has TRBV6-5 and TRBJ1-6; TRBD1, the table's D call, lacks a check against the DNA. The CDR3 contains 12 residues when both ends are counted. Germline lookup yields CDR1 MNHEY and CDR2 SVGAGI. CDR3 residues: CASSYSKGTGGD.

This clonotype was recorded a few times. J is TRBJ2-3 and V is TRBV11-2, with 12 bases that match TRBD2. Germline V lookup: CDR1 SGHAT, CDR2 FQNNGV. V shed 2 bases and J 5 bases; nucleotides not matched to a gene: 11. The CDR3 runs 18 residues. Here the CDR3 reads CASSLLLAGGRGEDTQYF. The CDR3 region has the DNA TGTGCCAGCAGCTTACTACTAGCGGGAGGCCGCGGGGAAGATACGCAGTATTTT.

V is TRBV20-1 and J is TRBJ1-1; TRBD1 might be the D (6 bases). Germline CDR1 DFQATT, CDR2 SNEGSKA (reference sequence). Trimming took off 5 bases at V and 4 bases at J, with 14 bases between the two ends. CDR3 length equals 13 residues. CDR3 region: CSASATGLTEAFF. The CDR3 region has the DNA TGCAGTGCTTCCGCCACAGGGCTCACTGAAGCTTTCTTT.

The V call is TRBV20-1, the J call TRBJ2-3, with 7 positions matching TRBD1. Germline-derived CDR1 and CDR2 are DFQATT and SNEGSKA (reference sequence). The junction had 3 bases not matched to a gene; V was cut back by 1 base and J by 2 bases. CDR3 size: 14 residues. The CDR3 DNA reads as TGCAGTGCTAGAGGGGACAGAGACACAGATACGCAGTATTTT. Translated, it gives CSARGDRDTDTQYF.

This clonotype came up a few times. The chain links TRBV20-1 to TRBJ2-7; D is possibly TRBD2 (6 bases). V gave up 4 bases and J gave up 1 base, with 14 bases separating them. Per the germline V gene, CDR1 is DFQATT and CDR2 is SNEGSKA (reference sequence). The CDR3 covers 14 residues. Here the CDR3 DNA reads TGCAGTGCTATCCTGGCGGGGAGATCCTACGAGCAGTACTTC. Translation gives CSAILAGRSYEQYF.

This clonotype was seen a few times. The CDR3 DNA reads TGTGCCAGCAGCACAACGAGCGGGGGGGCCGAGGAGACCCAGTACTTC. It codes for CASSTTSGGAEETQYF. The chain uses TRBV21-1 and TRBJ2-5; the listed D gene, TRBD2, was not tested against the DNA. TRBV21-1 is a recognized pseudogene. CDR3 length: 16 amino acids.

The V gene is TRBV27, the J gene TRBJ2-1, with 12 bases fitting TRBD2. Germline V gene lookup returns CDR1 MNHEY and CDR2 SMNVEV (reference sequence). The CDR3 runs to 14 residues. Trimming at V came to 8 bases and at J to 7 bases, leaving 6 bases not matched to a gene. CDR3 loop: CASAGLAGRNEQFF. In nucleotides, the CDR3 is TGTGCCAGCGCCGGACTAGCGGGAAGGAATGAGCAGTTCTTC.

This clonotype was seen a handful of times. CDR3 region: CSARDRPTGVIDTQYF. In DNA, the CDR3 is TGCAGTGCTAGAGATAGGCCCACCGGAGTTATAGATACGCAGTATTTT. The chain couples TRBV20-1 to TRBJ2-3; the D is unclear. V was pared by 0 bases and J by 5 bases, with 18 bases between. CDR1 and CDR2 from the germline V gene are DFQATT and SNEGSKA (reference sequence). The CDR3 sequence is 16 residues long.

The chain has TRBV7-9 and TRBJ2-3, with 8 bases identical to TRBD2. Looked up from germline, CDR1 is SEHNR and CDR2 is FQNEAQ (reference sequence). The V gene end was trimmed by 5 bases and the J gene end by 6 bases; junction bases not matched to a gene: 10. This CDR3 contains 15 residues. DNA of the CDR3: TGTGCCAGCAGCGCGATTAGCGGGGCCGGGGATACGCAGTATTTT. This encodes CASSAISGAGDTQYF. The full variable domain, rest sourced from reference TRBV7-9 and TRBJ2-3, is DTGVSQNPRHKITKRGQNVTFRCDPISEHNRLYWYRQTLGQGPEFLTYFQNEAQLEKSRLLSDRFSAERPKGSFSTLEIQRTEQGDSAMYLCASSAISGAGDTQYFGPGTRLTVL.

This clonotype was picked up many times. The chain has TRBV20-1 and TRBJ2-7; the match to TRBD1 covers 7 bases. CDR3 length equals 12 residues. Germline V gives CDR1 DFQATT, CDR2 SNEGSKA (reference sequence). J was trimmed by 3 bases and V by 2 bases; bases with no gene match: 1. CDR3 amino acids: CSARRDSYEQYF. CDR3 bases: TGCAGTGCTAGAAGGGACAGCTACGAGCAGTACTTC.

In its sample, this clonotype was seen a few times. V gene TRBV6-2 or TRBV6-3 combines with J gene TRBJ2-1; possibly TRBD1 or TRBD2 for D (5 bases each). V lost 7 bases and J lost 8, with 21 bases in between. Per germline, CDR1 MNHEY and CDR2 SVGEGT. The CDR3 runs 15 residues. CDR3 sequence reads: CASTSLARGDYEQFF. For the CDR3, the DNA is TGTGCCAGCACCTCATTAGCGAGAGGGGATTATGAGCAGTTCTTC.

At least ten counts were recorded for this clonotype. The chain couples TRBV18 to TRBJ2-2; perhaps D is TRBD1 or TRBD2 (5 bases each). V gave up 3 bases and J gave up 10 bases, with 15 bases separating them. The CDR3 consists of 14 residues. From germline, CDR1 is KGHSH and CDR2 LQKENI. The CDR3 reads CASSPGTDLKELFF. CDR3 bases: TGTGCCAGCTCACCTGGGACCGACCTCAAGGAGCTGTTTTTT.

This clonotype was counted only a few times. CDR3 nucleotides: TGTGCCAGCAGTGAATACGAGGGGCAGGCAGATACGCAGTATTTT. Translation gives CASSEYEGQADTQYF. This sequence joins TRBV25-1 and TRBJ2-3, with D perhaps given as TRBD1 or TRBD2 (5 bases each). The germline V gene encodes CDR1 MGHDK and CDR2 SYGVNS. This CDR3 spans 15 amino acids. V was cut by 0 bases and J by 4 bases, with 11 bases left in between.

This clonotype was picked up a small number of times. The chain recombines TRBV6-5 with TRBJ2-7; 7 nucleotides align to TRBD1. The CDR3 has 15 residues. With 0 bases clipped from V and 2 bases from J, the junction kept 4 bases outside the gene matches. In germline, CDR1 is MNHEY, CDR2 SVGAGI. This chain's CDR3 is CASSYSTGIPYEQYF. CDR3 DNA: TGTGCCAGCAGTTACTCGACAGGGATCCCCTACGAGCAGTACTTC.

The chain is built from TRBV29-1 and TRBJ1-2; TRBD1 matches 8 bases. The CDR3 is 13 amino acids. Trimming at V came to 5 bases and at J to 5 bases, leaving 7 bases not matched to a gene. Germline V gene sequence: CDR1 SQVTM, CDR2 ANQGSEA. The CDR3 here is CSVMTGAEYGYTF. In nucleotides, the CDR3 is TGCAGCGTTATGACAGGGGCGGAGTATGGCTACACCTTC. Full variable domain (remainder filled in from reference TRBV29-1 and TRBJ1-2): SAVISQKPSRDICQRGTSLTIQCQVDSQVTMMFWYRQQPGQSLTLIATANQGSEATYESGFVIDKFPISRPNLTFSTLTVSNMSPEDSSIYLCSVMTGAEYGYTFGSGTRLTVV.

The chain links TRBV20-1 to TRBJ1-2, with D possibly being TRBD1 (5 bases). Germline CDR1 reads DFQATT; CDR2 reads SNEGSKA (reference sequence). This CDR3 comprises 12 residues. The germline V and J ends were trimmed by 5 bases and 8 bases, with 15 bases remaining between them. CDR3 coding DNA: TGCAGTGCTCCTCGGGACTCCGGGGGCTACACCTTC. Protein sequence: CSAPRDSGGYTF.

This clonotype was seen a few times. The chain couples TRBV10-3 to TRBJ2-7; a possible D gene is TRBD2 (5 bases). V gave up 2 bases and J gave up 3 bases, with 11 bases separating them. The V gene's germline CDR1 is ENHRY and CDR2 SYGVKD. The CDR3 loop spans 14 amino acids. The CDR3 region is CAISETRGGYEQYF. In DNA form, the CDR3 reads TGTGCCATCAGTGAGACTAGAGGCGGCTACGAGCAGTACTTC.

This chain uses TRBV7-9 with TRBJ2-3, with a weak D call TRBD2 (5 bases). CDR1 is SEHNR and CDR2 is FQNEAQ in the germline V gene (reference sequence). This CDR3 is built from 12 residues. V lost 5 bases to trimming and J lost 4 bases, with 7 bases between them. CDR3 residues: CASSAGADTQYF. In nucleotides, the CDR3 is TGTGCCAGCAGCGCCGGGGCAGATACGCAGTATTTT.

This clonotype was counted only a few times. The chain links TRBV29-1 to TRBJ1-2; D is uncertain. The CDR3 is 13 residues long. V gave up 3 bases and J gave up 6 bases, with 14 bases separating them. The germline CDR1 and CDR2 sequences are SQVTM and ANQGSEA. The CDR3 nucleotides are TGCAGCGTTGACCAGGCGGTCAAAAATGGCTACACCTTC. Its translation is CSVDQAVKNGYTF.

The chain uses TRBV20-1 and TRBJ2-1; D remains ambiguous. The CDR3 is made up of 14 amino acids. Trimming shortened V by 6 bases and J by 6 bases, and 18 bases separated the two germline ends. In germline, CDR1 is DFQATT, CDR2 SNEGSKA (reference sequence). The CDR3 bases are TGCAGTGCCCCCCCTGGTAGCTACTCCAATGAGCAGTTCTTC. This sequence encodes CSAPPGSYSNEQFF.

This clonotype was detected a few times. The gene calls are TRBV7-9 and TRBJ2-1; 7 bases are shared with TRBD2. This CDR3 is 16 amino acids long. V gave up 5 bases and J gave up 0 bases; unmatched junction bases: 7. CDR1 SEHNR and CDR2 FQNEAQ come from the germline V gene (reference sequence). The CDR3, as DNA: TGTGCCAGCAGCCCAATAGCGGGCCACTCCTACAATGAGCAGTTCTTC. It specifies CASSPIAGHSYNEQFF.

In this sample, this clonotype turned up a few times. This chain uses TRBV20-1 with TRBJ2-7; 10 bases are a match to TRBD2. V lost 2 bases, J lost 7 bases, and 5 bases stayed unmatched. Germline assignment: CDR1 DFQATT and CDR2 SNEGSKA (reference sequence). The CDR3 sequence is 13 residues long. CDR3: CSARLAGVQEQYF. The DNA for the CDR3 is TGCAGTGCTAGACTAGCGGGAGTTCAAGAGCAGTACTTC.